This T cell receptor beta chain is drawn from a study of blood T cell repertoires in COVID-19. Study background: Samples representing acute and convalescent COVID-19 were sourced from the United States, Italy and Spain.

The CDR3 consists of 13 residues. After removal of 2 bases from V and 8 bases from J, the junction contained 5 bases not matched to a gene. Germline assignment: CDR1 LGHDT and CDR2 YNNKEL (reference sequence). The protocol was immunoSEQ multiplex PCR, while the TCRdb copy is restricted to in-frame clones and leaves out a portion. Of approximately 340,000 clones listed, approximately 91% are singletons. The chain has TRBV3-1 (or the pseudogene TRBV3-2) and TRBJ1-2; 7 bases agree with TRBD1. The receptor's source is a woman aged 40 to 50 who had been exposed to COVID-19. The material sequenced was PBMCs or T cells enriched from blood (not recorded which). Here the CDR3 reads CASSQLTGAGYTF. The DNA for the CDR3 is TGTGCCAGCAGCCAACTTACAGGGGCCGGCTACACCTTC.